This T cell receptor (beta chain) was captured in a study of cytomegalovirus exposure and HLA in healthy donors (dated by TCRdb to 2017 to 2019). Looking at the study overall: An earlier analysis of about 560 of the donors reported 250 to 300 Gb of sequence data and 117 million unique TCR beta sequences obtained from about 200 million T cells. An early release covering 550 to 700 HLA-typed donors comprised approximately 300 gigabases of sequencing data and some 79 million unique TCR sequences. The genetic ancestry cluster associated with self-reported Caucasian donors included about 84% of the roughly 360 genotyped donors. The aim of the study was to test whether cataloging public T cell receptors could identify signatures of past pathogen exposure. The study profiled the T cell repertoires of hundreds of subjects by immunosequencing and related them to cytomegalovirus serostatus. Besides the first cohort of some 670 subjects, a separate validation cohort made up of over 100 different subjects was used. To predict cytomegalovirus infection status, the study brought together high-throughput TCR immunosequencing, statistical association of individual TCRs with disease status, and machine learning. To study patterns of TCR occurrence, a later analysis re-analyzed previously published TCR beta repertoires from more than 550 donors and added high-resolution HLA genotyping. The later analysis used no new phenotypic data to find candidate immune exposures, relying instead on TCR beta sequences and their occurrence across donors. To decide whether each TCR beta V gene segment behaved as functional or pseudogenic, an earlier analysis of some 540 of the donors relied on high-throughput TCR beta sequencing. Alongside the repertoire data, information on donor age, sex, ethnicity and CMV serostatus was compiled. A later genetic analysis used genome-wide SNP genotypes for about three fifths of the roughly 700 donors, treating that subset as a discovery cohort. All discovery cohort repertoires had been generated on a single sequencing platform. HLA typing covered class I and class II loci at four-digit resolution. The number of typed donors differed by locus: about 629-640 for A, B, C, DRB1 and DQB1; approximately 520 for DQA1; 606 for DPA1; and 450 to 480 for DPB1. Because of strong linkage in the cohort, four to six DR-DQ haplotypes were treated as single units for association and clustering. Among 300 to 500 genotyped donors of the cohort, an average of around 250,000 unique TCR beta nucleotide sequences was sequenced per donor, of which about 19% were non-productive.

The cohort was made up of about 610 healthy bone marrow donors. Cohort members were all nominally healthy when sampled, although unrecorded immune exposures were likely present. The donor was CMV seropositive and belonged to the group of more than 250 seropositive cohort members. A peripheral blood sample was collected from each donor, and TCR beta sequencing was performed on peripheral blood mononuclear cells. Genomic DNA extraction from the blood cell samples was performed with the Qiagen DNeasy Blood Extraction Kit. Details on this clone: The antigen it binds to is not known. Base qualities were left out, and no much larger clone turns up one base away.

To prepare the library, the immunoSEQ multiplex PCR assay was applied. A mixture of 60 forward primers for TCR Vbeta segments and 13 reverse primers for TCR Jbeta segments was used in the multiplex PCR. A multiplex PCR assay on genomic DNA amplified the CDR3 region of rearranged TCR beta genes. The amplified TCR beta libraries were sequenced on the Illumina HiSeq System as 87-base-pair reads. In the source study's methods: A later analysis tallied 75 million to 85 million unique TCR beta chains across the approximately 670 repertoires, and about 12 million of those chains were shared by two or more donors. Raw reads were error-corrected and collapsed into unique sequences with a nearest-neighbor algorithm that merged closely related sequences to remove PCR and sequencing errors. Alignment of CDR3 sequences to IMGT reference sequences was used to assign V, D and J gene segments. For a sequence to be retained, a match of at least six nucleotides was required to both a V gene segment and a J gene segment. A rearrangement counted as productive if the CDR3 had no stop codons and remained in frame with V and J, and every other rearrangement counted as non-productive. CDR3 was defined according to IMGT convention as the region running from the second conserved V-encoded cysteine to the conserved J-encoded phenylalanine. The earlier analysis of 587 of the donors excluded any sequence lacking an unambiguous match to a single V gene segment. An earlier analysis of 587 of the donors called V segments functional above 56.7% productive rearrangements and segregating when the between-donor standard deviation exceeded 5%. A statistical classification framework was developed to diagnose cytomegalovirus status using the catalog of TCR beta chain sequences. V and J gene assignment, in a later analysis, came from comparing TCR nucleotide sequences with IMGT/GENE-DB human TR gene sequences. In a later analysis, CDR3 sequences and most-parsimonious VDJ recombination scenarios were assigned using the TCRdist pipeline. In a later analysis, each TCR beta chain was defined by its CDR3 amino acid sequence together with its V-gene family, and reads without a unique V-gene family were excluded. A later analysis removed roughly 590 highly shared, low-generation-probability nucleotide sequences to deal with suspected cross-contamination and a sequencing artifact. A later analysis calculated a clonal expansion index for each public chain from normalized within-repertoire ranks of inferred template counts. Generation probabilities in a later analysis came from a VDJ recombination model fitted to out-of-frame rearrangements, and those results were checked against IGoR. In a later analysis, TCR-TCR, TCR-HLA and TCR-CMV co-occurrence was scored with hypergeometric tests, and a repertoire-size bias correction was applied to TCR pairs. False discovery rates were estimated in a later analysis by permuting HLA or CMV assignments 20 times. A later analysis grouped co-occurring TCRs with DBSCAN, adding TCRdist sequence similarity when clustering within HLA-allele-positive subsets. Co-occurrence clustering excluded repertoires with fewer than 30,000 or more than 120,000 public chains, plus five with anomalous nucleotide sharing. As stored in TCRdb, this immuneACCESS dataset retains in-frame rearrangements with V and J assigned. A fraction of the clones does not appear; measured against another copy, unresolved V genes explain less than half of the discrepancy, and the remainder lacks a known reason. V, J and clone size are taken as reported in that table, and D and trimming were inferred from the DNA itself. The sample contains approximately 200,000 clones, more than 75% of them found a single time. The ten largest account for under 7.5% of the sample.

The germline V gene provides CDR1 MDHEN and CDR2 SYDVKM. CDR3 length: 15 amino acids, cysteine to phenylalanine. Solely the CDR3 DNA is kept, with 45 bases framed from the first base. V ends up 1 base short and J 10 bases short, with an unmatched junction base count of 6. Results and caveats for the whole study, not just this receptor: A group of highly shared sequence variants was considered likely to be a technical artifact of the sequencing pipeline. According to the authors, the approach could potentially be generalized to other disease states and immunological phenotypes. In an earlier analysis of some 640 of the donors, most TCR beta V segments were observed in productive rearrangements about 90% or about 30% of the time, broadly matching IMGT annotations. In a later analysis, TCR association rates were found to vary across HLA loci, with the most associated TCRs seen for DRB1 alleles and the fewest for HLA-C alleles. V-gene and J-gene trimming of TCR beta chains was associated with a missense DCLRE1C variant in a later genetic analysis, and the association was replicated in an independent cohort. A further reported finding was that TCR beta sequences accurately predicted the HLA-A and HLA-B alleles for most subjects in the first cohort. In a later analysis, HLA-associated TCR beta chains were found to be more clonally expanded and to have lower generation probabilities than equally common non-associated chains. About 15 rarely observed V segments, including chromosome 9 orphons, were excluded from the earlier analysis of just under 600 of the donors because counts were too low. Immune exposure information for the cohort was limited to CMV serostatus. Because HLA typing was missing for some donors at each locus, association tests included only the typed subset. The study listed 150 to 200 TCR beta chains as associated with cytomegalovirus. In a later analysis, most CMV-associated TCR beta chains were found to appear HLA-restricted, with HLA associations seemingly driven largely by CMV exposure. Strong co-occurrence of HLA alleles, especially DR and DQ, made assigning TCR associations to individual alleles difficult. Only TCR beta chains were sequenced in this cohort, and the absence of alpha or paired-chain data limited detectable features. Sequencing depth was assumed to be roughly uniform across donors in the presence/absence analyses, though that assumption may not hold. Three of the identified cytomegalovirus-associated TCR beta chains were confirmed in vitro to be specific for cytomegalovirus antigens. Cytomegalovirus status was reported to be diagnosed by the classifier with high specificity and sensitivity in both the original and validation cohorts. Most TCR sequences were observed very rarely across donors, whereas some public TCRs were present in many individuals. The 87-base-pair reads could not distinguish some IMGT-functional V segments, including TRBV6-2 and TRBV6-3, so those segments were excluded. A later genetic analysis reported fewer N-insertions in productive TCRs among donors in an Asian-associated ancestry cluster than the roughly 700-donor mean. Specific HLA alleles were associated with roughly 16,000 TCR beta sequences at a false discovery rate of 0.05 in a later analysis. Linkage disequilibrium might explain the correlated functional status among segregating V segments, but an unknown experimental factor could not be ruled out. According to a later analysis, parvovirus B19, influenza, CMV and Epstein-Barr virus appeared linked to several top co-occurrence clusters.

This receptor was obtained from a woman aged 50 to 60 in good health and CMV-seropositive. Sequenced input: PBMCs. The chain links TRBV28 with TRBJ1-6, with 8 middle bases fitting TRBD1. CDR3 reads: CASSLSPTGESPLHF. The DNA reads TGTGCCAGCAGTTTATCTCCGACAGGGGAGTCACCCCTCCACTTT. The CDR3 plus the reference TRBV28 and TRBJ1-6 genes for the other parts give the full variable domain: DVKVTQSSRYLVKRTGEKVFLECVQDMDHENMFWYRQDPGLGLRLIYFSYDVKMKEKGDIPEGYSVSREKKERFSLILESASTNQTSMYLCASSLSPTGESPLHFGNGTRLTVT.